These 25 T cell receptor beta chains were sequenced from one sample in a study of shared clonotypes between healthy human individuals. Generated by immunoSEQ multiplex PCR, the TCRdb table keeps only in-frame clones and is missing some. The table includes approximately 940,000 clones, over 60% detected once. Sequenced material: memory CD4+ T cells sorted from blood. Regarding subset: CD45RA-negative fraction. The receptors shown here come from a young man in good health.

The chain links TRBV7-2 to TRBJ1-4; D unclear. The germline V gene encodes CDR1 SGHTA and CDR2 FQGNSA. Trimming took 1 base from V and 4 from J, leaving 4 bases between them. The CDR3 has 13 amino acids. The CDR3 sequence is CASSLVFNEKLFF. The CDR3 bases are TGTGCCAGCAGCTTAGTGTTTAATGAAAAACTGTTTTTT. Complete variable domain (other parts from reference TRBV7-2 and TRBJ1-4): GAGVSQSPSNKVTEKGKDVELRCDPISGHTALYWYRQSLGQGLEFLIYFQGNSAPDKSGLPSDRFSAERTGGSVSTLTIQRTQQEDSAVYLCASSLVFNEKLFFGSGTQLSVL.

This clone was counted only a few times. The rearrangement uses TRBV2 and TRBJ2-3; tentative D call: TRBD2 (6 bases). The germline V gene encodes CDR1 SNHLY and CDR2 FYNNEI. V shed 5 bases and J shed 4 bases, with 16 bases lying between them. This CDR3 contains 15 residues. The CDR3 protein is CASSQEGLNADTQYF. CDR3 nucleotides: TGTGCCAGCAGTCAGGAGGGGCTAAACGCAGATACGCAGTATTTT.

The chain uses TRBV28 and TRBJ2-1; 7 nucleotides align to TRBD2. The germline gives CDR1 MDHEN, CDR2 SYDVKM. V lost 10 bases, J lost 2 bases, and 11 bases stayed unmatched. The CDR3 totals 15 residues. CDR3 region: CATAWFGRTYNEQFF. The CDR3, as DNA: TGTGCCACCGCGTGGTTCGGGAGGACCTACAATGAGCAGTTCTTC.

This chain joins TRBV7-2 and TRBJ2-7; 7 bases fit TRBD1. The germline V gene has CDR1 SGHTA and CDR2 FQGNSA. CDR3 length: 15 amino acids. With V trimmed by 2 bases and J by 3 bases, 7 bases remained unmatched. CDR3: CASSLLATGNYEQYF. CDR3 DNA: TGTGCCAGCAGCTTACTGGCGACAGGGAACTACGAGCAGTACTTC.

The genes are TRBV2 and TRBJ2-2; no reliable D call. CDR1 is SNHLY and CDR2 is FYNNEI in the germline V gene. The CDR3 loop spans 13 amino acids. Trimming took off 6 bases at V and 0 bases at J, with 5 bases between the two ends. CDR3 loop: CASRNSNTGELFF. In DNA form, the CDR3 reads TGTGCCAGCAGAAATTCGAACACCGGGGAGCTGTTTTTT. Filled out from reference TRBV2 and TRBJ2-2, the complete variable domain reads EPEVTQTPSHQVTQMGQEVILRCVPISNHLYFYWYRQILGQKVEFLVSFYNNEISEKSEIFDDQFSVERPDGSNFTLKIRSTKLEDSAMYFCASRNSNTGELFFGEGSRLTVL.

This clone was detected only a few times. The chain is built from TRBV30 and TRBJ2-2; 9 nucleotides agree with TRBD2. CDR3 length: 18 residues. Germline V gene data show CDR1 as GTSNPN and CDR2 as SVGIG (reference sequence). V was clipped by 0 bases and J by 1 base; unmatched bases: 9. The CDR3 DNA sequence: TGTGCCTGGAGTGTGGGACTAGCAGATTATAGGAACACCGGGGAGCTGTTTTTT. Translated, it gives CAWSVGLADYRNTGELFF.

The chain uses TRBV19 and TRBJ1-6; no reliable D call. The length of the CDR3 is 14 residues. CDR1 is LNHDA, CDR2 SQIVND, per germline (reference sequence). Trimming left V 9 bases short and J 7 bases short, with 16 bases between. The CDR3 DNA reads as TGTGCCAGCAGTTTCGGCGATAAAAATTCACCCCTCCACTTT. Its protein product is CASSFGDKNSPLHF.

Details on this clone: With a much larger clone just one base away, this may be a read error. The same CDR3 also results from other DNA sequences found in this sample. The V call is TRBV6-6, the J call TRBJ1-2; D is unresolved. This CDR3 spans 15 amino acids. Germline V CDR1 and CDR2: MNHNY, SVGAGI (reference sequence). The CDR3 reads CASSYVSRSDYGYTF. CDR3 DNA sequence: TGCGCCAGCAGTTACGTCAGTAGAAGCGACTATGGCTACACCTTC.

This clone was detected only once. V is TRBV10-3 and J is TRBJ2-3; D ambiguous. Germline CDR1 reads ENHRY; CDR2 reads SYGVKD. CDR3 length equals 15 residues. Deletions cut 3 bases from V and 0 bases from J, with 10 bases between. This CDR3 reads CAISDVLGSTDTQYF. The CDR3 DNA is TGTGCCATCAGTGACGTTCTGGGTAGCACAGATACGCAGTATTTT.

The J gene is TRBJ1-3, the V gene TRBV6-5; unclear D gene. Germline CDR1 MNHEY, CDR2 SVGAGI. Trimming took 5 bases from V and 0 from J, leaving 11 bases between them. The CDR3 consists of 15 residues. This CDR3 reads CASSPLASSGNTIYF. CDR3 DNA sequence: TGTGCCAGCAGTCCACTTGCGAGCTCTGGAAACACCATATATTTT.

This clone was seen repeatedly, ten times or more. V usage is TRBV5-4 and J usage is TRBJ2-3; D is perhaps TRBD2 (6 bases). The germline CDR1 and CDR2 sequences are SGHNT and YYREEE (reference sequence). Trimming took off 0 bases at V and 8 bases at J, with 13 bases between the two ends. This CDR3 region has 14 residues. CDR3 sequence (DNA): TGTGCCAGCAGCTTGGAAGCGGGTGGGTCTACGCAGTATTTT. It yields the protein CASSLEAGGSTQYF.

This clone was counted a single time. This chain uses TRBV10-3 with TRBJ2-5; D might be TRBD1 (6 bases). The CDR3 contains 15 residues. The V and J ends lost 0 bases and 3 bases respectively, with 11 bases between them. Germline CDR1 ENHRY, CDR2 SYGVKD. For the CDR3, the DNA is TGTGCCATCAGTGAGTCCCCGGCAGGGGAAGAGACCCAGTACTTC. Amino acids: CAISESPAGEETQYF.

The chain couples TRBV4-3 to TRBJ2-3, with a tentative D call TRBD2 (6 bases). Germline CDR1 and CDR2: LGHNA and YSLEER. Trimming stripped 3 bases from V and 1 base from J, with 11 bases between. The CDR3 has 15 amino acids. The CDR3 protein is CASSQHGRGTDTQYF. For the CDR3, the DNA is TGCGCCAGCAGCCAGCACGGGAGAGGCACAGATACGCAGTATTTT.

The genes are TRBV7-2 and TRBJ2-7; possibly TRBD2 for D (5 bases). The ends were cut back, 1 base at V and 0 bases at J, with 13 bases in the middle. Per germline, CDR1 SGHTA and CDR2 FQGNSA. This CDR3 has 16 amino acids. The chain's CDR3 is CASSLVAGASSYEQYF. The CDR3 DNA sequence: TGTGCCAGCAGCTTAGTTGCGGGCGCGAGCTCCTACGAGCAGTACTTC. Looking up the rest from reference TRBV7-2 and TRBJ2-7 gives the full variable domain: GAGVSQSPSNKVTEKGKDVELRCDPISGHTALYWYRQSLGQGLEFLIYFQGNSAPDKSGLPSDRFSAERTGGSVSTLTIQRTQQEDSAVYLCASSLVAGASSYEQYFGPGTRLTVT.

The V gene is TRBV13, the J gene TRBJ2-3, with 11 bases that match TRBD2. CDR1 is PRHDT and CDR2 is FYEKMQ in the germline V gene (reference sequence). The CDR3 has 19 amino acids. The ends lost 0 bases at V and 2 bases at J; junction bases unmatched: 10. The CDR3 region has the DNA TGTGCCAGCAGCTTAGGGCTAGCGGGGGGCCCAGGGGACACAGATACGCAGTATTTT. Its protein is CASSLGLAGGPGDTDTQYF.

The rearrangement uses TRBV6-1 and TRBJ1-6, with D possibly matching TRBD1 (5 bases). This CDR3 has 15 residues. The germline V and J ends were trimmed by 1 base and 4 bases, with 8 bases remaining between them. Germline CDR1 MNHNS, CDR2 SASEGT. CDR3 residues: CASSEDAGYNSPLHF. In DNA, the CDR3 is TGTGCCAGCAGTGAAGACGCAGGGTATAATTCACCCCTCCACTTT.

The V gene is TRBV5-4, the J gene TRBJ2-3, with 9 bases identical to TRBD2. The ends lost 4 bases at V and 1 base at J; junction bases unmatched: 4. Germline values: CDR1 SGHNT, CDR2 YYREEE (reference sequence). This CDR3 comprises 15 residues. The CDR3 DNA reads TGTGCCAGCAGCCCCGGACTAGCGCGCACAGATACGCAGTATTTT. Its translation: CASSPGLARTDTQYF.

V usage is TRBV29-1 and J usage is TRBJ2-5; D perhaps matches TRBD2 (6 bases). The ends were cut back, 4 bases at V and 0 bases at J, with 12 bases in the middle. The CDR3 is made up of 14 amino acids. Germline V gene lookup returns CDR1 SQVTM and CDR2 ANQGSEA. The CDR3 loop reads CSVGGLYDQETQYF. The DNA of the CDR3 is TGCAGCGTTGGGGGACTCTACGACCAAGAGACCCAGTACTTC.

The chain employs TRBV7-6 and TRBJ1-3; D may be TRBD1 (6 bases). Germline lookup yields CDR1 SGHVS and CDR2 FNYEAQ. With 2 bases removed from V and 4 bases from J, the gap between germline ends came to 12 bases. The CDR3 runs 15 residues. For the CDR3, the DNA is TGTGCCAGCAGCTTATGGCAGGGGAGGGGAAACACCATATATTTT. Its translation: CASSLWQGRGNTIYF. Filled out from reference TRBV7-6 and TRBJ1-3, the complete variable domain reads GAGVSQSPRYKVTKRGQDVALRCDPISGHVSLYWYRQALGQGPEFLTYFNYEAQQDKSGLPNDRFSAERPEGSISTLTIQRTEQRDSAMYRCASSLWQGRGNTIYFGEGSWLTVV.

The genes are TRBV5-1 and TRBJ1-1; 8 nucleotides align to TRBD1. The CDR3 contains 15 residues. The V gene's germline CDR1 is SGHRS and CDR2 YFSETQ. After removal of 4 bases from V and 0 bases from J, the junction contained 5 bases not matched to a gene. Here the CDR3 reads CASSLDRAMNTEAFF. In nucleotides, the CDR3 is TGCGCCAGCAGCCTGGACAGGGCGATGAACACTGAAGCTTTCTTT.

V is TRBV6-5 and J is TRBJ2-7, with TRBD2 as a possible D gene (6 bases). Germline CDR1 MNHEY, CDR2 SVGAGI. The CDR3 is 15 amino acids. V gave up 2 bases and J gave up 2 bases, with 13 bases separating them. CDR3 sequence: CASSYRGRDPYEQYF. Here the CDR3 DNA reads TGTGCCAGCAGTTACAGAGGGCGGGACCCCTACGAGCAGTACTTC.

V is TRBV29-1 and J is TRBJ2-3; tentatively, D is TRBD1 (5 bases). The CDR3 consists of 17 residues. Germline CDR1 SQVTM, CDR2 ANQGSEA. The germline V and J ends were trimmed by 0 bases and 3 bases, with 19 bases remaining between them. Here the CDR3 reads CSVEDPASREGTDTQYF. CDR3 DNA sequence: TGCAGCGTTGAAGATCCCGCGTCCAGGGAAGGGACAGATACGCAGTATTTT.

This chain uses TRBV5-4 with TRBJ1-1; D gene ambiguous. The CDR3 runs to 14 residues. The germline CDR1 and CDR2 sequences are SGHNT and YYREEE (reference sequence). Between the trimmed V and J ends, which lost 4 bases and 0 bases, there was a span of 10 bases. The CDR3 DNA follows: TGTGCCAGCAGCAAGGACGGTCTGAACACTGAAGCTTTCTTT. Its translation: CASSKDGLNTEAFF. The full variable domain, rest sourced from reference TRBV5-4 and TRBJ1-1, is ETGVTQSPTHLIKTRGQQVTLRCSSQSGHNTVSWYQQALGQGPQFIFQYYREEENGRGNFPPRFSGLQFPNYSSELNVNALELDDSALYLCASSKDGLNTEAFFGQGTRLTVV.

On this clone itself: Different DNA sequences within this sample yield the same CDR3. The V and J genes are TRBV18 and TRBJ1-3, with D unresolved. V was cut by 3 bases and J by 4 bases, with 7 bases left in between. This CDR3 region has 13 residues. Germline V CDR1 and CDR2: KGHSH, LQKENI. In DNA, the CDR3 is TGTGCCAGCTCACCGTCCCTAGGAAACACCATATATTTT. It is translated as CASSPSLGNTIYF.

This chain uses TRBV28 with TRBJ2-4; D not certain. The ends were cut back, 2 bases at V and 3 bases at J, with 8 bases in the middle. Germline V gives CDR1 MDHEN, CDR2 SYDVKM. This CDR3 is 14 amino acids long. CDR3 sequence (DNA): TGTGCCAGCAGTTTACGTGACTTCAAAAACATTCAGTACTTC. It is translated as CASSLRDFKNIQYF.